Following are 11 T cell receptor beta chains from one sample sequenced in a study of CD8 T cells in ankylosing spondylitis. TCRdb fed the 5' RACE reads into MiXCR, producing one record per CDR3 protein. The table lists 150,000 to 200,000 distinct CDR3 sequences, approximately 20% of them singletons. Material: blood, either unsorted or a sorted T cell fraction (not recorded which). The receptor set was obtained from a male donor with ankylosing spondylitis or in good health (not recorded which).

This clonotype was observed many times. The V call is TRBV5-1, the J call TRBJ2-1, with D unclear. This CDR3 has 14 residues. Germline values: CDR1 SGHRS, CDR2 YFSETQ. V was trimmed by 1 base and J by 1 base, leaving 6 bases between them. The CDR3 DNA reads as TGCGCCAGCAGCTTGTTAGGGTCCTACAATGAGCAGTTCTTC. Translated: CASSLLGSYNEQFF.

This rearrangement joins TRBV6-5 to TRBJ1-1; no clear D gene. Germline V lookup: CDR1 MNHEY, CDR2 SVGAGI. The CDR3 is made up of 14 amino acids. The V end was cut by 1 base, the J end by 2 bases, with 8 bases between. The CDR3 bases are TGTGCCAGCAGTTACTATGGGGTAAACACTGAAGCTTTCTTT. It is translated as CASSYYGVNTEAFF.

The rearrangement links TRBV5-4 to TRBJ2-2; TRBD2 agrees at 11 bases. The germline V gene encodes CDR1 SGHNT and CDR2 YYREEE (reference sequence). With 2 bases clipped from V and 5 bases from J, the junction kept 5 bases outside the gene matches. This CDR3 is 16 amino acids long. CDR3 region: CASSFLAGGDTGELFF. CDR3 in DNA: TGTGCCAGCAGCTTTCTAGCGGGAGGCGATACCGGGGAGCTGTTTTTT.

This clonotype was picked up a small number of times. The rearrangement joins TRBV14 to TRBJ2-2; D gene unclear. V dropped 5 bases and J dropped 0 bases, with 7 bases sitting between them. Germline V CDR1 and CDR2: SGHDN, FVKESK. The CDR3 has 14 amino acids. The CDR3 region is CASSSEANTGELFF. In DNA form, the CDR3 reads TGTGCCAGCAGCTCAGAGGCGAACACCGGGGAGCTGTTTTTT.

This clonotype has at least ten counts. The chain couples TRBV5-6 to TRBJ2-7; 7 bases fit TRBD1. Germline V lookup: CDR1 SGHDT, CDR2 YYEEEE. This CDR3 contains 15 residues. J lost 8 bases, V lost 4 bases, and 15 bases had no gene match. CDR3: CASSQTGVFVTKQYF. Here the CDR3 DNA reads TGTGCCAGCAGCCAAACAGGGGTTTTCGTCACTAAGCAGTACTTC.

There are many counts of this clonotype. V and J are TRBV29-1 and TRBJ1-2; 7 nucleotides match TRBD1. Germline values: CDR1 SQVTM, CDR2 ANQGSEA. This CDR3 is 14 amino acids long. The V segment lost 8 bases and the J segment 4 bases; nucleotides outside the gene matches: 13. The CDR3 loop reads CSSSITRGGYGYTF. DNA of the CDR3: TGCAGCTCGTCGATAACCAGGGGGGGCTATGGCTACACCTTC.

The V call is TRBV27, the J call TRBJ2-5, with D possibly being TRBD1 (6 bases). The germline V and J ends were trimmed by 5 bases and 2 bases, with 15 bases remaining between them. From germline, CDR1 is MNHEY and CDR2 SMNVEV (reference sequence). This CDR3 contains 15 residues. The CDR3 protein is CASSRRRGRQETQYF. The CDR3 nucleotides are TGTGCCAGCAGTCGTCGCAGGGGTCGGCAAGAGACCCAGTACTTC.

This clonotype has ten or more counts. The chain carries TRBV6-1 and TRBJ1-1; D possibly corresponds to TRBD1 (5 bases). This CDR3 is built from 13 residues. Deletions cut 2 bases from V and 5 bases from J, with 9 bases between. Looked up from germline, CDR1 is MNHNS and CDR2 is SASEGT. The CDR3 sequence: CASSEPGRTEAFF. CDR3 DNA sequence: TGTGCCAGCAGTGAACCGGGACGGACTGAAGCTTTCTTT.

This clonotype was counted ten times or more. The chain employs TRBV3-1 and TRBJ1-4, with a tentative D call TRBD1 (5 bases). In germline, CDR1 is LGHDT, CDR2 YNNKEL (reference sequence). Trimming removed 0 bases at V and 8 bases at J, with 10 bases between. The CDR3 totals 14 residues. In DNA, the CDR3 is TGTGCCAGCAGCCAAGAACGCCAGGGAGAAAAACTGTTTTTT. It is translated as CASSQERQGEKLFF.

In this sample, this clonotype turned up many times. CDR3 coding DNA: TGCAGCGTTATCGCCGGGGAGCTGTTTTTT. Its translation: CSVIAGELFF. This chain joins TRBV29-1 and TRBJ2-2; D is unclear. The germline CDR1 and CDR2 sequences are SQVTM and ANQGSEA. This CDR3 has 10 residues. Trimming removed 5 bases from V and 6 bases from J, with 4 bases in between.

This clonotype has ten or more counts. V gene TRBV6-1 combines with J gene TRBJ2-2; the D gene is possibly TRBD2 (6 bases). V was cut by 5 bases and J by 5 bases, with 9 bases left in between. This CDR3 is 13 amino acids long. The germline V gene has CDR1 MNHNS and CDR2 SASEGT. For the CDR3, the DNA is TGTGCCAGCAGTCCGACTAGAACCGGGGAGCTGTTTTTT. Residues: CASSPTRTGELFF.